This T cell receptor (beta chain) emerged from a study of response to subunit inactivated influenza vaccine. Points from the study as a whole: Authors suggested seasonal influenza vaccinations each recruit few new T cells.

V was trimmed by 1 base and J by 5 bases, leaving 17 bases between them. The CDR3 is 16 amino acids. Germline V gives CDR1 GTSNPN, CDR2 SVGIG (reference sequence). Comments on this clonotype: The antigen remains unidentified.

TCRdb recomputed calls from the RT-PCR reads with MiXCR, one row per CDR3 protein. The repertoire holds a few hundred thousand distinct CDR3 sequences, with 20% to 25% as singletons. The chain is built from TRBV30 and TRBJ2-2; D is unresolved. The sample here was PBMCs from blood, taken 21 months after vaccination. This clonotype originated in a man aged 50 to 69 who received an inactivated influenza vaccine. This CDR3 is CAWSGPIWVGTGELFF. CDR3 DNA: TGTGCCTGGAGTGGACCCATCTGGGTCGGGACCGGGGAGCTGTTTTTT.